This TCR beta chain was obtained from a study of T cells after posttransplantation cyclophosphamide. On the day of bone marrow donation, the related graft donor provided peripheral blood. Sequenced by immunoSEQ multiplex PCR; TCRdb stores in-frame clones only, minus some. In the table there are some 27,000 clones, 86% of which are singletons. Study findings and constraints: Later post-transplant blood repertoires were often dominated by donor CD8+ memory clones. Blood and skin or GI T cell repertoires showed limited TRB overlap.

Of note for this clone: What it binds is not known.

The sample comprised PBMCs. The receptor was isolated from a man aged 45 to 65.

The CDR3 coding sequence is TGTGCCAGCAGCCTTCTTAGCGGGAGGGCCCTCGAGGAGACCCAGTACTTC. Its translation: CASSLLSGRALEETQYF. This chain connects TRBV7-9 to TRBJ2-5; TRBD2 aligns across 11 bases. V trimming: 5 bases; J trimming: 5 bases; junction bases outside the gene matches: 13. This CDR3 has 17 residues. Germline assignment: CDR1 SEHNR and CDR2 FQNEAQ (reference sequence).